These 28 T cell receptor beta chains originate from one sample sequenced in a study of cytomegalovirus exposure and HLA in healthy donors. The PCR ran on 60 Vbeta and 13 Jbeta primers. TCRdb's table, derived via immunoSEQ multiplex PCR, lists solely in-frame clones and lacks some. The profile shows about 100,000 clones, roughly 79% of them singletons. Sequences were obtained from PBMCs. Receptor source: a woman between 65 and 79 years old in good health and CMV-seropositive.

This chain links TRBV7-6 with TRBJ2-1; TRBD2 matches 10 bases. In germline, CDR1 is SGHVS, CDR2 FNYEAQ. The CDR3 has 16 amino acids. Trimming at V came to 4 bases and at J to 5 bases, leaving 8 bases not matched to a gene. CDR3 coding DNA: TGTGCCAGCAGCTCCACAATTACTAGCGGGAACAATGAGCAGTTCTTC. This codes for CASSSTITSGNNEQFF.

This chain links TRBV5-6 with TRBJ1-4; D is perhaps TRBD1 (5 bases). V was cut by 4 bases and J by 0 bases, with 10 bases left in between. Germline loops: CDR1 SGHDT, CDR2 YYEEEE. The CDR3 is 15 amino acids. For the CDR3, the DNA is TGTGCCAGCAGCGTGACAGTTGCAACTAATGAAAAACTGTTTTTT. Protein: CASSVTVATNEKLFF.

The chain joins TRBV2 to TRBJ1-5, with 8 bases that match TRBD1. Germline V gene lookup returns CDR1 SNHLY and CDR2 FYNNEI. The CDR3 loop spans 14 amino acids. The junction had 4 bases not matched to a gene; V was cut back by 8 bases and J by 1 base. CDR3 loop: CASRGQASNQPQHF. The CDR3 region has the DNA TGTGCCAGCCGGGGACAGGCGAGCAATCAGCCCCAGCATTTT.

The chain recombines TRBV13 with TRBJ2-5; 8 bases line up with TRBD1. Germline assignment: CDR1 PRHDT and CDR2 FYEKMQ (reference sequence). The CDR3 totals 15 residues. Germline trimming cut 5 bases from V and 1 base from J; bases unmatched to any gene: 6. The DNA of the CDR3 is TGTGCCAGCAGCAGGACAGGGTTAACCCAAGAGACCCAGTACTTC. This codes for CASSRTGLTQETQYF.

The V and J genes are TRBV20-1 and TRBJ2-1; D ambiguous. V lost 4 bases and J lost 8, with 9 bases in between. Germline CDR1 reads DFQATT; CDR2 reads SNEGSKA (reference sequence). The CDR3 is 11 amino acids. The DNA of the CDR3 is TGCAGTGCTACCAGACGGGATGAGCAGTTCTTC. It translates to CSATRRDEQFF.

The rearrangement uses TRBV2 and TRBJ1-2; D not certain. This CDR3 is 14 amino acids long. The germline gives CDR1 SNHLY, CDR2 FYNNEI. The V gene lost 3 bases and the J gene lost 4 bases, with 12 bases spanning the gap. CDR3 nucleotides: TGTGCCAGCAGTGACGAGGCGGGCACCTATGGCTACACCTTC. Encoded protein: CASSDEAGTYGYTF.

This clone came up once. The same CDR3 also results from other DNA sequences found in this sample. The chain couples TRBV29-1 to TRBJ1-5; D gene unclear. V was cut by 6 bases and J by 0 bases, with 9 bases left in between. This CDR3 is built from 13 residues. CDR1 is SQVTM and CDR2 is ANQGSEA in the germline V gene. Here the CDR3 reads CSVAGNSNQPQHF. The CDR3 bases are TGCAGCGTAGCAGGTAATAGCAATCAGCCCCAGCATTTT.

V and J are TRBV19 and TRBJ2-7; 7 bases are a match to TRBD1. Looked up from germline, CDR1 is LNHDA and CDR2 is SQIVND (reference sequence). V shed 6 bases and J 5 bases; nucleotides not matched to a gene: 1. CDR3 length equals 11 residues. CDR3 protein: CASSDRDEQYF. As DNA, the CDR3 is TGTGCCAGTAGCGACAGGGACGAGCAGTACTTC.

The chain has TRBV6-5 and TRBJ1-1; D not resolved. CDR3 length: 12 residues. The ends were cut back, 4 bases at V and 8 bases at J, with 11 bases in the middle. Germline CDR1 reads MNHEY; CDR2 reads SVGAGI. The CDR3: CASSSATVEAFF. The CDR3 coding sequence is TGTGCCAGCAGTTCCGCTACGGTAGAAGCTTTCTTT.

V and J are TRBV19 and TRBJ2-5; 14 nucleotides agree with TRBD2. J gave up 0 bases and V 2 bases, and 2 bases lay outside the gene matches. The CDR3 contains 17 residues. Germline CDR1 is LNHDA and CDR2 is SQIVND (reference sequence). The CDR3 nucleotides read TGTGCCAGTAGTATAAGACTAGCGGGGGGGTACCAAGAGACCCAGTACTTC. It specifies CASSIRLAGGYQETQYF.

The chain links TRBV28 to TRBJ2-4, with TRBD2 identical over 9 bases. CDR1 is MDHEN and CDR2 is SYDVKM in the germline V gene. The CDR3 is 12 residues long. The ends lost 3 bases at V and 16 bases at J; junction bases unmatched: 7. In nucleotides, the CDR3 is TGTGCCAGCAGTTTGATAGCGGGAGTCGTCTACTTC. This translates into CASSLIAGVVYF.

V and J are TRBV5-1 and TRBJ2-1; 15 positions match TRBD2. This CDR3 region has 16 residues. J gave up 6 bases and V 6 bases, and 7 bases lay outside the gene matches. In germline, CDR1 is SGHRS, CDR2 YFSETQ. The CDR3 DNA reads as TGCGCCAGCAATGTAGGACTAGCGGGAGGGTCCAATGAGCAGTTCTTC. Amino acid sequence: CASNVGLAGGSNEQFF.

V usage is TRBV6-5 and J usage is TRBJ1-2; TRBD1 aligns across 9 bases. The CDR3 is 15 residues long. The germline gives CDR1 MNHEY, CDR2 SVGAGI. After removal of 6 bases from V and 1 base from J, the junction contained 6 bases not matched to a gene. The CDR3 sequence is CASRTRTGVNYGYTF. In nucleotides, the CDR3 is TGTGCCAGCAGAACCCGGACAGGGGTTAACTATGGCTACACCTTC.

The V call is TRBV2, the J call TRBJ2-2; D uncertain. The germline V gene encodes CDR1 SNHLY and CDR2 FYNNEI. Trimming left V 3 bases short and J 5 bases short, with 10 bases between. The CDR3 length is 14 residues. In DNA, the CDR3 is TGTGCCAGCAGTGAGAGTCTAAAAACCGGGGAGCTGTTTTTT. Amino acid sequence: CASSESLKTGELFF.

This clone has only a few counts. The chain employs TRBV5-1 and TRBJ1-1, with TRBD1 identical over 7 bases. The CDR3 is made up of 14 amino acids. CDR1 and CDR2 from the germline V gene are SGHRS and YFSETQ. V trimming: 7 bases; J trimming: 1 base; junction bases outside the gene matches: 7. The CDR3 DNA reads TGCGCCAGCTTCCCTGGGACAGCGAACACTGAAGCTTTCTTT. This codes for CASFPGTANTEAFF.

The chain carries TRBV7-2 and TRBJ2-7; 14 bases align to TRBD2. Losses at the gene ends were 10 bases for V and 9 bases for J; bases not matched to a gene: 17. The CDR3 contains 16 residues. Germline V gene data show CDR1 as SGHTA and CDR2 as FQGNSA. The DNA of the CDR3 is TGTGCCACCGGTCCCGGACTAGCGGGAGGCGTTGGGGGGCAGTACTTC. Amino acids: CATGPGLAGGVGGQYF.

This clone is a singleton in its sample. This chain links TRBV19 with TRBJ2-2; 11 nucleotides agree with TRBD1. Germline-derived CDR1 and CDR2 are LNHDA and SQIVND (reference sequence). This CDR3 region has 16 residues. Trimming cost V 4 bases and J 4 bases; bases outside gene matches: 5. The DNA for the CDR3 is TGTGCCAGTAGTACCGGACAGGGGGCGGGCACCGGGGAGCTGTTTTTT. It yields the protein CASSTGQGAGTGELFF.

This clone was observed a single time. The chain uses TRBV4-3 and TRBJ2-5; the match to TRBD1 covers 8 bases. Gene TRBJ2-7 matches the end of the DNA better, so the J call may be wrong. CDR3 length: 15 residues. Germline V lookup: CDR1 LGHNA, CDR2 YSLEER. The CDR3 protein is CASSQTGEGVYEQYF. Here the CDR3 DNA reads TGCGCCAGCAGCCAGACAGGGGAAGGGGTCTACGAGCAGTACTTC.

This chain uses TRBV10-3 with TRBJ2-7, with 11 bases aligning to TRBD2. CDR1 is ENHRY, CDR2 SYGVKD, per germline. The CDR3 totals 15 residues. The V segment lost 6 bases and the J segment 3 bases; nucleotides outside the gene matches: 7. CDR3 loop: CAIRTTSGRVYEQYF. DNA of the CDR3: TGTGCCATCAGAACTACTAGCGGGAGAGTCTACGAGCAGTACTTC.

Regarding this clone: Other DNA sequences within the sample encode an identical CDR3. This chain connects TRBV7-2 to TRBJ2-2, with TRBD2 identical over 7 bases. V lost 0 bases and J lost 5; bases outside the gene matches: 3. Germline values: CDR1 SGHTA, CDR2 FQGNSA. The CDR3 is 15 amino acids. CDR3 coding DNA: TGTGCCAGCAGCTTAGCCCCCGGGGGGACCGGGGAGCTGTTTTTT. It is translated as CASSLAPGGTGELFF.

V and J are TRBV5-1 and TRBJ2-2, with D unclear. Trimming removed 1 base at V and 3 bases at J, with 7 bases between. The CDR3 runs to 14 residues. The germline V gene encodes CDR1 SGHRS and CDR2 YFSETQ. The CDR3 reads CASSLNGYTGELFF. CDR3 nucleotides: TGCGCCAGCAGCTTGAACGGGTACACCGGGGAGCTGTTTTTT. Variable domain in full (rest from reference TRBV5-1 and TRBJ2-2): KAGVTQTPRYLIKTRGQQVTLSCSPISGHRSVSWYQQTPGQGLQFLFEYFSETQRNKGNFPGRFSGRQFSNSRSEMNVSTLELGDSALYLCASSLNGYTGELFFGEGSRLTVL.

The rearrangement joins TRBV7-3 to TRBJ2-3; D not resolved. Germline loops: CDR1 SGHTA, CDR2 FQGTGA. V lost 5 bases and J 4 bases, leaving 10 bases between the germline ends. The CDR3 covers 13 residues. CDR3 coding DNA: TGTGCCAGCAGCCCGCTTGGGCCAGATACGCAGTATTTT. The encoded protein is CASSPLGPDTQYF. Looking up the rest from reference TRBV7-3 and TRBJ2-3 gives the full variable domain: GAGVSQTPSNKVTEKGKYVELRCDPISGHTALYWYRQSLGQGPEFLIYFQGTGAADDSGLPNDRFFAVRPEGSVSTLKIQRTERGDSAVYLCASSPLGPDTQYFGPGTRLTVL.

V and J are TRBV18 and TRBJ1-1; possible D gene TRBD1, 5 bases. The germline CDR1 and CDR2 sequences are KGHSH and LQKENI. The CDR3 covers 18 residues. V shed 1 base and J shed 3 bases, with 21 bases lying between them. The CDR3 sequence is CASSPQRGEVVQDTEAFF. The CDR3 bases are TGTGCCAGCTCACCACAACGGGGGGAAGTGGTTCAGGACACTGAAGCTTTCTTT.

This CDR3 reads CASSQALGQGAKGYGYTF. In DNA, the CDR3 is TGCGCCAGCAGCCAAGCACTAGGACAGGGGGCAAAGGGCTATGGCTACACCTTC. The chain combines TRBV4-3 with TRBJ1-2; 11 bases map to TRBD1. CDR1 and CDR2 from the germline V gene are LGHNA and YSLEER. The CDR3 is made up of 18 amino acids. Trimming removed 1 base from V and 4 bases from J; junction bases left unmatched: 11.

This CDR3 reads CASSQVGQIRNYGYTF. The CDR3 DNA is TGCGCCAGCAGCCAAGTGGGACAGATTAGAAACTATGGCTACACCTTC. This sequence joins TRBV4-3 and TRBJ1-2; TRBD1 matches at 7 bases. With 1 base clipped from V and 2 bases from J, the junction kept 7 bases outside the gene matches. Germline-derived CDR1 and CDR2 are LGHNA and YSLEER. The CDR3 length is 16 residues.

This clone was detected a few times. V usage is TRBV5-1 and J usage is TRBJ1-1; 8 bases match TRBD1. Trimming cost V 2 bases and J 2 bases; bases outside gene matches: 5. Looked up from germline, CDR1 is SGHRS and CDR2 is YFSETQ. CDR3 size: 15 residues. The CDR3 spells CASSFLTGANTEAFF. The DNA of the CDR3 is TGCGCCAGCAGCTTTTTGACAGGGGCTAACACTGAAGCTTTCTTT. Looking up the rest from reference TRBV5-1 and TRBJ1-1 gives the full variable domain: KAGVTQTPRYLIKTRGQQVTLSCSPISGHRSVSWYQQTPGQGLQFLFEYFSETQRNKGNFPGRFSGRQFSNSRSEMNVSTLELGDSALYLCASSFLTGANTEAFFGQGTRLTVV.

V gene TRBV5-1 combines with J gene TRBJ2-7; 7 nucleotides align to TRBD2. Germline lookup yields CDR1 SGHRS and CDR2 YFSETQ. The V segment lost 0 bases and the J segment 7 bases; nucleotides outside the gene matches: 13. The CDR3 covers 16 residues. This chain's CDR3 is CASSLEGAGAIGEQYF. The CDR3 bases are TGCGCCAGCAGCTTGGAAGGCGCGGGAGCAATCGGGGAGCAGTACTTC.

The chain is built from TRBV5-1 and TRBJ1-5; weak D call: TRBD1 (6 bases). Trimming stripped 4 bases from V and 5 bases from J, with 10 bases between. The CDR3 totals 13 residues. Germline lookup yields CDR1 SGHRS and CDR2 YFSETQ. DNA for the CDR3: TGCGCCAGCAGCCCTGAGGGGGATCAGCCCCAGCATTTT. Its translation: CASSPEGDQPQHF.